Sequencing of this T cell receptor (beta chain) was carried out in a study of Tregs in tolerant kidney transplant recipients. TCRdb's table, derived via immunoSEQ multiplex PCR, lists solely in-frame clones and lacks some. In the table there are tens of thousands of clones, less than 90% of which are singletons. V was pared by 0 bases and J by 2 bases, with 14 bases between. The CDR3 length is 17 residues. Germline loops: CDR1 MGHRA, CDR2 YSYEKL. The specimen comprised CD4+ T cells from blood, sampled before the transplant. This receptor was obtained from a human donor who received a combined kidney and bone marrow transplant. The rearrangement uses TRBV4-1 and TRBJ2-1, with a tentative D call TRBD2 (5 bases). CDR3 coding DNA: TGCGCCAGCAGCCAAGATGTACGCGGGCACACCTACAATGAGCAGTTCTTC. It yields the protein CASSQDVRGHTYNEQFF.